This passage covers 32 T cell receptor beta chains from one sample sequenced in a study of blood T cell repertoires in COVID-19. Some clones are missing from TCRdb's copy, which holds only in-frame ones; the method was immunoSEQ multiplex PCR. Among approximately 68,000 clones listed, roughly 87% were seen once. Sequenced: peripheral blood. These receptors were taken from a man aged 50 to 59 with active COVID-19.

The chain carries TRBV30 and TRBJ2-5; maybe TRBD1 (6 bases). Germline V gene sequence: CDR1 GTSNPN, CDR2 SVGIG (reference sequence). The V and J ends lost 1 base and 8 bases respectively, with 14 bases between them. The CDR3 spans 13 residues. The CDR3 loop reads CAWSAGTPGTQYF. The CDR3 DNA reads as TGTGCCTGGAGTGCCGGGACACCCGGAACCCAGTACTTC.

The V call is TRBV9, the J call TRBJ1-1; TRBD1 is a possible D gene (6 bases). Germline assignment: CDR1 SGDLS and CDR2 YYNGEE. V gave up 7 bases and J gave up 1 base, with 11 bases separating them. The CDR3 is 13 residues long. DNA for the CDR3: TGTGCCAGCGGGGGGGGCCCGAACACTGAAGCTTTCTTT. Residues: CASGGGPNTEAFF.

The chain joins TRBV6-5 to TRBJ1-2; 10 nucleotides agree with TRBD1. J was trimmed by 4 bases and V by 8 bases; bases with no gene match: 4. Germline assignment: CDR1 MNHEY and CDR2 SVGAGI. The CDR3 has 13 amino acids. CDR3 sequence: CASGQGEVYGYTF. Written as DNA, the CDR3 is TGTGCCAGCGGACAGGGGGAGGTCTATGGCTACACCTTC.

The J gene is TRBJ2-1, the V gene TRBV27; 9 bases fit TRBD2. The CDR3 loop spans 16 amino acids. Trimming cost V 2 bases and J 7 bases; bases outside gene matches: 9. Per germline, CDR1 MNHEY and CDR2 SMNVEV (reference sequence). CDR3 region: CASSLSGGHRGNEQFF. The DNA of the CDR3 is TGTGCCAGCAGTTTAAGCGGGGGGCATCGCGGGAATGAGCAGTTCTTC.

The rearrangement joins TRBV6-5 to TRBJ2-7, with TRBD2 matching over 11 bases. V gave up 7 bases and J gave up 2 bases; unmatched junction bases: 4. The CDR3 sequence is 14 residues long. Germline lookup yields CDR1 MNHEY and CDR2 SVGAGI. CDR3 loop: CASNLAGGAYEQYF. Written as DNA, the CDR3 is TGTGCCAGCAATCTAGCGGGAGGCGCCTACGAGCAGTACTTC.

The chain uses TRBV6-1 and TRBJ1-2; no definite D call. The CDR3 covers 11 residues. With 2 bases removed from V and 8 bases from J, the gap between germline ends came to 6 bases. The germline V gene encodes CDR1 MNHNS and CDR2 SASEGT. CDR3 nucleotide sequence: TGTGCCAGCAGTGAAACGGGGGGCTACACCTTC. This codes for CASSETGGYTF.

The chain employs TRBV19 and TRBJ1-2; D may be TRBD1 (5 bases). V was trimmed by 4 bases and J by 10 bases, leaving 25 bases between them. CDR3 length: 16 amino acids. Germline V gene sequence: CDR1 LNHDA, CDR2 SQIVND (reference sequence). CDR3: CASSTGAGPNREFYTF. In nucleotides, the CDR3 is TGTGCCAGTAGTACCGGCGCGGGGCCGAATAGGGAGTTCTACACCTTC.

The chain joins TRBV11-2 to TRBJ2-2; 7 positions match TRBD2. CDR1 is SGHAT, CDR2 FQNNGV, per germline. Trimming cost V 1 base and J 5 bases; bases outside gene matches: 13. This CDR3 spans 18 amino acids. CDR3 sequence (DNA): TGTGCCAGCAGCTTAGTTGGGTTCGGGGGAGCGGGGACCGGGGAGCTGTTTTTT. It codes for CASSLVGFGGAGTGELFF.

The sample holds a few counts of this clone. The chain has TRBV9 and TRBJ2-1, with 11 bases aligning to TRBD2. The germline CDR1 and CDR2 sequences are SGDLS and YYNGEE. The CDR3 consists of 16 residues. V lost 4 bases, J lost 8 bases, and 11 bases stayed unmatched. CDR3 loop: CASSSALAGVQDEQFF. The CDR3 DNA is TGTGCCAGCAGCTCCGCACTAGCGGGAGTTCAGGATGAGCAGTTCTTC.

This rearrangement joins TRBV5-1 to TRBJ1-2, with 8 bases that match TRBD1. Losses at the gene ends were 1 base for V and 3 bases for J; bases not matched to a gene: 5. The CDR3 extends over 15 amino acids. CDR1 is SGHRS and CDR2 is YFSETQ in the germline V gene. The CDR3 region is CASSLTRGQDYGYTF. CDR3 sequence (DNA): TGCGCCAGCAGCTTGACCAGGGGGCAGGACTATGGCTACACCTTC.

This clone was found once. The chain joins TRBV5-1 to TRBJ2-1; weak D call: TRBD2 (6 bases). The CDR3 spans 15 residues. Between the trimmed V and J ends, which lost 4 bases and 0 bases, there was a span of 11 bases. Per the germline V gene, CDR1 is SGHRS and CDR2 is YFSETQ. DNA for the CDR3: TGCGCCAGCAGCCCCGGGGGTGGCTCCTACAATGAGCAGTTCTTC. It codes for CASSPGGGSYNEQFF.

This clone came up once. V gene TRBV19 combines with J gene TRBJ2-4; 9 nucleotides line up with TRBD1. With V trimmed by 8 bases and J by 0 bases, 2 bases remained unmatched. The CDR3 totals 14 residues. Germline CDR1 is LNHDA and CDR2 is SQIVND (reference sequence). CDR3 region: CASRDRAAKNIQYF. CDR3 coding DNA: TGTGCCAGTCGGGACAGGGCAGCCAAAAACATTCAGTACTTC.

This chain joins TRBV29-1 and TRBJ2-5, with D perhaps matching TRBD2 (6 bases). The CDR3 runs to 13 residues. Germline loops: CDR1 SQVTM, CDR2 ANQGSEA. The V and J ends lost 7 bases and 4 bases respectively, with 16 bases between them. The CDR3 region is CSAGGRGLETQYF. Here the CDR3 DNA reads TGCAGCGCCGGGGGACGGGGTCTAGAGACCCAGTACTTC.

This rearrangement joins TRBV13 to TRBJ1-4; TRBD1 aligns across 10 bases. The CDR3 is made up of 17 amino acids. J gave up 6 bases and V 5 bases, and 12 bases lay outside the gene matches. Germline values: CDR1 PRHDT, CDR2 FYEKMQ (reference sequence). Written as DNA, the CDR3 is TGTGCCAGCAGCCAGAGACAGGGGGCACGGGTCGATGAAAAACTGTTTTTT. It translates to CASSQRQGARVDEKLFF.

The chain carries TRBV5-1 and TRBJ2-1; tentatively, D is TRBD1 (5 bases). There are 13 residues in the CDR3. The germline V gene has CDR1 SGHRS and CDR2 YFSETQ. V dropped 3 bases and J dropped 8 bases, with 12 bases sitting between them. The CDR3 reads CASSSTVRDEQFF. The CDR3 DNA follows: TGCGCCAGCAGCTCGACAGTGCGCGATGAGCAGTTCTTC. The whole variable domain, remainder taken from reference TRBV5-1 and TRBJ2-1, is KAGVTQTPRYLIKTRGQQVTLSCSPISGHRSVSWYQQTPGQGLQFLFEYFSETQRNKGNFPGRFSGRQFSNSRSEMNVSTLELGDSALYLCASSSTVRDEQFFGPGTRLTVL.

The chain has TRBV7-9 and TRBJ1-6; D unclear. Germline V lookup: CDR1 SEHNR, CDR2 FQNEAQ (reference sequence). Deletions cut 2 bases from V and 6 bases from J, with 17 bases between. This CDR3 spans 17 amino acids. The CDR3 loop is CASSLHLSDYTNSPLHF. Here the CDR3 DNA reads TGTGCCAGCAGCTTACACCTCTCCGACTACACTAATTCACCCCTCCACTTT.

The rearrangement uses TRBV6-5 and TRBJ1-1; 8 nucleotides align to TRBD1. Losses at the gene ends were 6 bases for V and 7 bases for J; bases not matched to a gene: 7. The V gene's germline CDR1 is MNHEY and CDR2 SVGAGI. CDR3 length: 13 residues. This CDR3 is CASRIRDRSEAFF. The CDR3 DNA follows: TGTGCCAGCAGGATCCGGGACAGGAGTGAAGCTTTCTTT.

V usage is TRBV7-9 and J usage is TRBJ2-7; D not resolved. CDR1 SEHNR and CDR2 FQNEAQ come from the germline V gene (reference sequence). The V end was cut by 1 base, the J end by 2 bases, with 9 bases between. This CDR3 has 14 amino acids. The DNA for the CDR3 is TGTGCCAGCAGCTTAGTAGTCAGGCCCTACGAGCAGTACTTC. It codes for CASSLVVRPYEQYF.

On this clone: The sample has other DNA sequences that encode this CDR3 too. V gene TRBV5-1 combines with J gene TRBJ1-6; 9 bases are shared with TRBD1. Trimming took 3 bases from V and 7 from J; bases not matched to a gene: 2. Germline V gene lookup returns CDR1 SGHRS and CDR2 YFSETQ. The CDR3 consists of 14 residues. CDR3 in DNA: TGCGCCAGCAGCTCCGGGACAGGGAATTCACCCCTCCACTTT. Its translation is CASSSGTGNSPLHF.

The chain employs TRBV10-3 and TRBJ2-5; a weak D match, TRBD2 (5 bases). Deletions cut 6 bases from V and 2 bases from J, with 10 bases between. Germline CDR1 and CDR2: ENHRY and SYGVKD. The CDR3 is 13 residues long. The CDR3: CAIRGAAQETQYF. The DNA for the CDR3 is TGTGCCATCAGAGGAGCGGCACAAGAGACCCAGTACTTC.

The J gene is TRBJ1-3, the V gene TRBV9, with D tentatively TRBD1 (6 bases). The V gene's germline CDR1 is SGDLS and CDR2 YYNGEE. The CDR3 is 15 amino acids. V gave up 3 bases and J gave up 1 base, with 11 bases separating them. CDR3 amino acids: CASSAAGVSGNTIYF. The CDR3 DNA is TGTGCCAGCAGCGCCGCAGGGGTGTCTGGAAACACCATATATTTT.

On this clone itself: A junction end diverges from the germline sequence, so it may reflect a read error. This rearrangement joins TRBV7-9 to TRBJ1-2; 7 bases line up with TRBD1. Germline V gene lookup returns CDR1 SEHNR and CDR2 FQNEAQ (reference sequence). There are 15 residues in the CDR3. CDR3 nucleotides: TGTGCCAGCAACTTAGCATTAGGACCACAGGGGGGCTACACCTTC. The encoded protein is CASNLALGPQGGYTF.

The V and J genes are TRBV6-5 and TRBJ1-5; D is ambiguous. The ends were cut back, 7 bases at V and 0 bases at J, with 13 bases in the middle. From germline, CDR1 is MNHEY and CDR2 SVGAGI. The CDR3 runs 15 residues. CDR3: CASKEGGNSNQPQHF. Written as DNA, the CDR3 is TGTGCCAGCAAAGAGGGTGGGAATAGCAATCAGCCCCAGCATTTT.

This clone appeared a few times. The CDR3 sequence: CAWRGGGAVDQPQHF. In DNA form, the CDR3 reads TGTGCCTGGAGGGGCGGAGGGGCGGTTGATCAGCCCCAGCATTTT. The chain recombines TRBV30 with TRBJ1-5, with D maybe TRBD1 (5 bases). V was pared by 3 bases and J by 5 bases, with 17 bases between. The CDR3 extends over 15 amino acids. The germline gives CDR1 GTSNPN, CDR2 SVGIG (reference sequence).

This chain uses TRBV27 with TRBJ2-7, with TRBD2 identical over 9 bases. Trimming at V came to 3 bases and at J to 1 base, leaving 4 bases not matched to a gene. This CDR3 has 15 residues. Germline CDR1 MNHEY, CDR2 SMNVEV (reference sequence). As DNA, the CDR3 is TGTGCCAGCAGTTTCGGACTAGCGCAATCCTACGAGCAGTACTTC. Translating gives CASSFGLAQSYEQYF.

The chain recombines TRBV6-2 or TRBV6-3 with TRBJ2-1; the match to TRBD2 covers 8 bases. V gave up 4 bases and J gave up 4 bases; unmatched junction bases: 6. Germline CDR1 MNHEY, CDR2 SVGEGT. The CDR3 has 15 amino acids. This chain's CDR3 is CASSLGLGGYNEQFF. In nucleotides, the CDR3 is TGTGCCAGCAGTTTGGGACTAGGGGGATACAATGAGCAGTTCTTC.

This chain joins TRBV6-6 and TRBJ1-1, with D unclear. The CDR3 extends over 15 amino acids. Germline V gives CDR1 MNHNY, CDR2 SVGAGI (reference sequence). Deletions cut 2 bases from V and 1 base from J, with 11 bases between. The CDR3 sequence: CASSYAGRQNTEAFF. The CDR3, as DNA: TGTGCCAGCAGTTACGCGGGCAGACAGAACACTGAAGCTTTCTTT.

The rearrangement joins TRBV13 to TRBJ2-3, with 11 bases aligning to TRBD1. V lost 5 bases, J lost 6 bases, and 4 bases stayed unmatched. Germline-derived CDR1 and CDR2 are PRHDT and FYEKMQ (reference sequence). The CDR3 is 14 amino acids. The CDR3 nucleotides are TGTGCCAGCAGCCTACGGGACAGGGGGGATACGCAGTATTTT. Protein sequence: CASSLRDRGDTQYF.

Turning to this clone: The germline gene is not matched at one end of the junction; a read error may be the cause. The V call is TRBV7-7, the J call TRBJ2-1; 8 bases align to TRBD1. Germline CDR1 is SSHAT and CDR2 is FNYEAQ (reference sequence). This CDR3 region has 18 residues. The chain's CDR3 is CASSLGPRTGTLDNEQFF. The CDR3 DNA reads as TGTGCTAGCAGCTTAGGGCCCAGGACAGGGACTTTAGACAATGAGCAGTTCTTC.

The V call is TRBV6-5, the J call TRBJ2-6; tentative D call: TRBD1 (5 bases). Looked up from germline, CDR1 is MNHEY and CDR2 is SVGAGI. The V and J ends lost 6 bases and 2 bases respectively, with 11 bases between them. The CDR3 is 15 amino acids. CDR3 protein: CASRSAGTGANVLTF. The CDR3 bases are TGTGCCAGCAGGTCAGCAGGGACTGGGGCCAACGTCCTGACTTTC.

This chain joins TRBV18 and TRBJ2-3, with D tentatively TRBD2 (6 bases). In germline, CDR1 is KGHSH, CDR2 LQKENI. This CDR3 has 13 residues. Trimming stripped 3 bases from V and 5 bases from J, with 9 bases between. The CDR3 sequence: CASSPEGLDTQYF. CDR3 DNA: TGTGCCAGCTCACCGGAGGGGTTAGATACGCAGTATTTT. The full variable domain, in which reference TRBV18 and TRBJ2-3 provide the parts outside the CDR3, is NAGVMQNPRHLVRRRGQEARLRCSPMKGHSHVYWYRQLPEEGLKFMVYLQKENIIDESGMPKERFSAEFPKEGPSILRIQQVVRGDSAAYFCASSPEGLDTQYFGPGTRLTVL.

The chain has TRBV4-3 and TRBJ2-3; 7 nucleotides agree with TRBD2. CDR3 length: 14 amino acids. Losses at the gene ends were 1 base for V and 2 bases for J; bases not matched to a gene: 0. Germline V gene sequence: CDR1 LGHNA, CDR2 YSLEER. This CDR3 is CASSQGLATDTQYF. CDR3 coding DNA: TGCGCCAGCAGCCAAGGACTAGCCACAGATACGCAGTATTTT.